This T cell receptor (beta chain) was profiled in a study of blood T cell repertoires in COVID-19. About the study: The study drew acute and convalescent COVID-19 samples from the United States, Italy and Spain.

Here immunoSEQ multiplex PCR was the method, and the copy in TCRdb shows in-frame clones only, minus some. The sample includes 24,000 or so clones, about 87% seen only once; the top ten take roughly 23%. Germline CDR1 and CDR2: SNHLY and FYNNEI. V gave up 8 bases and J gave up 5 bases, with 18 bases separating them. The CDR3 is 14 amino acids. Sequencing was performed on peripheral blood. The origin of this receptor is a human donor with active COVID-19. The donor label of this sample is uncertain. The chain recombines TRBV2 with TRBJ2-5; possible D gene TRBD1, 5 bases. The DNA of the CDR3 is TGTGCCAGCGGCCGCGTTGGCAGGGTTGAGACCCAGTACTTC. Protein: CASGRVGRVETQYF.